The text below deals with one T cell receptor beta chain. This record comes from a study of control samples from healthy donors and cancer patients. Germline V gene data show CDR1 as MRHNA and CDR2 as SNTAGT. The CDR3 has 12 residues. After removal of 8 bases from V and 3 bases from J, the junction contained 4 bases not matched to a gene. Profiled with immunoSEQ multiplex PCR; TCRdb holds only in-frame clones, not every one. The table shows 150,000 to 200,000 clones, with about nine tenths occurring only once. The chain carries TRBV6-4 and TRBJ2-7, with 7 bases fitting TRBD1. The source material was blood. This receptor was identified in a woman aged 30 to 39 in good health. This CDR3 is CASGRQGYEQYF. The CDR3 DNA sequence: TGTGCCAGCGGGAGACAGGGCTACGAGCAGTACTTC.